The present entry profiles one TCR beta chain with its context. The source of the sample is a study of blood T cell repertoires in COVID-19. Clones were sequenced by immunoSEQ multiplex PCR, and TCRdb holds only the in-frame ones, with some missing. The sample has about 99,000 clones, roughly 79% seen once; the top ten hold under 5.5%. This CDR3 is built from 14 residues. V lost 6 bases and J lost 6; bases outside the gene matches: 5. CDR1 and CDR2 from the germline V gene are MNHNY and SVGAGI (reference sequence). Sequencing was done on a sample of peripheral blood. The receptor was derived from an elderly man with COVID-19, enrolled during active disease. This chain connects TRBV6-6 to TRBJ1-6, with 7 bases fitting TRBD1. The CDR3 sequence is CASSGRQGNSPLHF. The CDR3 DNA reads TGTGCCAGCAGCGGGCGACAGGGTAATTCACCCCTCCACTTT.